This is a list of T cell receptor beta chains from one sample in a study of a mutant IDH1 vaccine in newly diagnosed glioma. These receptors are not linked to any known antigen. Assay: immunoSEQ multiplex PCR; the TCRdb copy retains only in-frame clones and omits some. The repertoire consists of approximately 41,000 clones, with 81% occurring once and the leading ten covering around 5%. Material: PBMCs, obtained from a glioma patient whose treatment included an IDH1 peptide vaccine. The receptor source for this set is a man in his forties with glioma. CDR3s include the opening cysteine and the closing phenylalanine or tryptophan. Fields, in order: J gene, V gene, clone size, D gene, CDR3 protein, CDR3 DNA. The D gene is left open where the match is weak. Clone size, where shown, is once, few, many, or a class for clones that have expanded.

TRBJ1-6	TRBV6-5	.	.	CASSTDDRSPLHF	TGTGCCAGCAGTACCGATGATAGGTCACCCCTCCACTTT
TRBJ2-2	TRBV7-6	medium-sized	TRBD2	CASSLDLAGGLNTGELFF	TGTGCCAGCAGCTTAGATCTAGCGGGAGGGTTGAACACCGGGGAGCTGTTTTTT
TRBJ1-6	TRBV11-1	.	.	CASGQSLDNSPLHF	TGTGCCAGCGGGCAGTCCTTGGATAATTCACCCCTCCACTTT
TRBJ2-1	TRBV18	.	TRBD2	CASSELAGAEQFF	TGTGCCAGCTCTGAACTAGCGGGAGCAGAGCAGTTCTTC
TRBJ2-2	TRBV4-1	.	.	CASSHRAGFTGELFF	TGCGCCAGCAGCCACCGGGCAGGGTTCACCGGGGAGCTGTTTTTT
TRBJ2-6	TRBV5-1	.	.	CASRRSPNYKRGANVLTF	TGCGCCAGCAGAAGGAGTCCCAATTATAAGAGGGGGGCCAACGTCCTGACTTTC
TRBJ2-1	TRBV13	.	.	CASSGPWGPYNEQFF	TGTGCCAGCAGCGGACCCTGGGGCCCCTACAATGAGCAGTTCTTC
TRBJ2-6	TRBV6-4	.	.	CASSDEFSGANVLTF	TGTGCCAGCAGTGACGAGTTCTCTGGGGCCAACGTCCTGACTTTC
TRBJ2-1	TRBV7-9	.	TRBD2	CASSLKPGLAGGGQFF	TGTGCCAGCAGCTTAAAACCGGGACTAGCGGGAGGGGGGCAGTTCTTC
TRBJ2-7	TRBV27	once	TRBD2	CASSLVAGGAHEQYF	TGTGCCAGCAGTTTAGTTGCGGGAGGTGCCCACGAGCAGTACTTC
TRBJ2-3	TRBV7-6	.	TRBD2	CASSLGTSGPTSLDTQYF	TGTGCCAGCAGCTTAGGGACTAGCGGGCCCACGTCCTTAGATACGCAGTATTTT
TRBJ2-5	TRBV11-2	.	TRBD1	CASSSITGGLQETQYF	TGTGCCAGCAGCTCAATTACAGGGGGCTTGCAAGAGACCCAGTACTTC
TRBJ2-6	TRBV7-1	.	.	CASSYHERGQSRANVLTF	TGTGCCAGCAGCTACCATGAACGAGGACAAAGTCGGGCCAACGTCCTGACTTTC
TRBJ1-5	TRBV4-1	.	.	CASSQGQFSNQPQHF	TGCGCCAGCAGCCAAGGACAGTTTAGCAATCAGCCCCAGCATTTT
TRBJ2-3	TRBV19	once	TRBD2	CASREPGLGRADTQYF	TGTGCCAGTAGGGAGCCGGGACTAGGACGGGCAGATACGCAGTATTTT
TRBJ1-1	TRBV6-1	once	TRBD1	CASSQGATEAFF	TGTGCCAGCAGTCAGGGGGCGACTGAAGCTTTCTTT
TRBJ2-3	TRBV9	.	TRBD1	CASSVTGASTDTQYF	TGTGCCAGCAGCGTCACAGGGGCCAGCACAGATACGCAGTATTTT
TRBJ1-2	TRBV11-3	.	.	CASNEVVGRGRFNYGYTF	TGTGCCAGCAACGAAGTTGTCGGCAGGGGACGCTTTAACTATGGCTACACCTTC
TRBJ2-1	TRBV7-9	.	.	CASRGGGGNEQFF	TGTGCCAGCAGAGGGGGAGGCGGAAATGAGCAGTTCTTC
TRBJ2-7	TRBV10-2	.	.	CASSELQGGRDEQYF	TGCGCCAGCAGTGAGTTGCAGGGGGGGAGGGACGAGCAGTACTTC
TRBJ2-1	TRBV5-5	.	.	CASSAYGGPNNEQFF	TGTGCCAGCAGCGCCTACGGGGGGCCTAACAATGAGCAGTTCTTC
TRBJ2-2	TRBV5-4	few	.	CASSLGGGEITGELFF	TGTGCCAGCAGCTTGGGTGGCGGGGAGATCACCGGGGAGCTGTTTTTT
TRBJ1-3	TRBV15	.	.	CATSMDPFSGNTIYF	TGTGCCACCAGCATGGACCCGTTCTCTGGAAACACCATATATTTT
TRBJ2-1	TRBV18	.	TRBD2	CASSPRKTSGNEQFF	TGTGCCAGCTCACCTAGGAAAACTAGCGGCAATGAGCAGTTCTTC
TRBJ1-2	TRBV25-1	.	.	CASSEWGVGYTF	TGTGCCAGCAGTGAATGGGGAGTTGGCTACACCTTC
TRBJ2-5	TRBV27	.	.	CASSLSWVGETQYF	TGTGCCAGCAGTTTATCGTGGGTCGGAGAGACCCAGTACTTC
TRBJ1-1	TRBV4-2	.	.	CASSQEPRTEAFF	TGTGCCAGCAGCCAAGAACCGCGGACTGAAGCTTTCTTT
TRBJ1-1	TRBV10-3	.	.	CAISFSENTEAFF	TGTGCCATCAGCTTTAGCGAGAACACTGAAGCTTTCTTT
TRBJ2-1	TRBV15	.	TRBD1	CATSRERGLGYNEQFF	TGTGCCACCAGCAGGGAGAGGGGGCTGGGTTACAATGAGCAGTTCTTC
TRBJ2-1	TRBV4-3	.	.	CASSQDLATGYNEQFF	TGCGCCAGCAGCCAAGACTTAGCGACAGGCTACAATGAGCAGTTCTTC
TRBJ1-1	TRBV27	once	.	CATLLNPNTEAFF	TGTGCCACCTTGCTTAACCCGAACACTGAAGCTTTCTTT
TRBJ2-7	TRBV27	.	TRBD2	CASSFHSGSSTYEQYF	TGTGCCAGCAGTTTCCATAGCGGGAGTAGTACCTACGAGCAGTACTTC
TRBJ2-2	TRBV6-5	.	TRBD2	CASSYKPAGGRGELFF	TGTGCCAGCAGTTACAAACCCGCGGGGGGGCGCGGGGAGCTGTTTTTT
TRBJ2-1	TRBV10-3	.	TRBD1	CATAPDRAQYNEQFF	TGTGCCACAGCACCGGACAGGGCCCAATACAATGAGCAGTTCTTC
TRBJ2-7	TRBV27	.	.	CASSLGFGEQYF	TGTGCCAGCAGTCTAGGGTTCGGCGAGCAGTACTTC
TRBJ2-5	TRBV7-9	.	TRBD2	CASSLALASGNQETQYF	TGTGCCAGCAGCTTAGCGCTGGCTAGCGGGAACCAAGAGACCCAGTACTTC
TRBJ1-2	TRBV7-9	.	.	CASSSYRGDLDYGYTF	TGTGCCAGCAGCTCATACCGGGGGGATCTCGACTATGGCTACACCTTC
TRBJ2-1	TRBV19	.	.	CASSMEGLAGQTHNEQFF	TGTGCCAGTAGTATGGAGGGCCTGGCGGGACAAACTCACAATGAGCAGTTCTTC
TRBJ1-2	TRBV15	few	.	CATSRDGSRGAGYTF	TGTGCCACCAGCAGAGATGGAAGCAGGGGCGCAGGCTACACCTTC
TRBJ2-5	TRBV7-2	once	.	CASSPPFRGAGETQYF	TGTGCCAGCAGCCCACCATTCCGGGGCGCCGGGGAGACCCAGTACTTC
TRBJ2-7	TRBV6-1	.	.	CASSLGTGKYF	TGTGCCAGCAGTCTAGGGACGGGGAAGTACTTC
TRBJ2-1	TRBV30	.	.	CAWGNDGLRYNEQFF	TGTGCCTGGGGCAACGACGGACTGAGGTACAATGAGCAGTTCTTC
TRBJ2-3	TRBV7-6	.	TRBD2	CASSSPWRGGSTDTQYF	TGTGCCAGCAGCTCTCCTTGGCGGGGGGGCAGTACAGATACGCAGTATTTT
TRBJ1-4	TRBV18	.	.	CASQTGATNEKLFF	TGTGCCAGCCAAACGGGTGCAACTAATGAAAAACTGTTTTTT
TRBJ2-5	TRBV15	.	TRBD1	CATSTRQGGETQYF	TGTGCCACCAGCACCAGACAGGGTGGGGAGACCCAGTACTTC
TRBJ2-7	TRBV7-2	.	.	CASSLFDGLSSYEQYF	TGTGCCAGCAGCTTATTTGACGGGTTAAGCTCCTACGAGCAGTACTTC